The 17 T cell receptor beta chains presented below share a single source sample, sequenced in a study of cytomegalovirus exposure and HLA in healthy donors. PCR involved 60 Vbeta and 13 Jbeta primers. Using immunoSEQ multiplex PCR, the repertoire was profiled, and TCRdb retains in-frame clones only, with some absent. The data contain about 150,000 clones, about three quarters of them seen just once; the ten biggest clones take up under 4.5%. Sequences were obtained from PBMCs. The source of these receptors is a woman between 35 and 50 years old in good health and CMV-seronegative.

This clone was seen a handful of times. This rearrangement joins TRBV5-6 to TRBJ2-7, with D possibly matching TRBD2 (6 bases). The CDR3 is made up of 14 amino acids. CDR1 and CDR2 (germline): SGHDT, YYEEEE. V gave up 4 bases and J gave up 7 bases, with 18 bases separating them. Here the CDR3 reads CASSPPRGPGEQYF. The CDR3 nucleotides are TGTGCCAGCAGCCCCCCGCGGGGACCGGGTGAGCAGTACTTC.

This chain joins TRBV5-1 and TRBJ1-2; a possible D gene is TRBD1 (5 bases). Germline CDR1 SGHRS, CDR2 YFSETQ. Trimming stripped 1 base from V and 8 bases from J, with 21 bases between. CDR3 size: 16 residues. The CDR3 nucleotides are TGCGCCAGCAGCTTGAAAGACGGGACTGGGAAGGGAGGCTACACCTTC. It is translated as CASSLKDGTGKGGYTF. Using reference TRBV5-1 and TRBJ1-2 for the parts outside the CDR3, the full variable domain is KAGVTQTPRYLIKTRGQQVTLSCSPISGHRSVSWYQQTPGQGLQFLFEYFSETQRNKGNFPGRFSGRQFSNSRSEMNVSTLELGDSALYLCASSLKDGTGKGGYTFGSGTRLTVV.

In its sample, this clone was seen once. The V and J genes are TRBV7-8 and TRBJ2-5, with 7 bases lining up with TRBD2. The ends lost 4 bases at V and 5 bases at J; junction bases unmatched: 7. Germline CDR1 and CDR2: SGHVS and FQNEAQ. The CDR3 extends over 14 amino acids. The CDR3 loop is CASSSQGGQETQYF. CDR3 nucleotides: TGTGCCAGCAGCTCGCAGGGAGGGCAGGAGACCCAGTACTTC.

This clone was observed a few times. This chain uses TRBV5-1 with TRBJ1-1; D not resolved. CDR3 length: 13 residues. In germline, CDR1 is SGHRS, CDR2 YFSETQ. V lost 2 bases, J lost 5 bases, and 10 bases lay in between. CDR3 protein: CASSLISVTEAFF. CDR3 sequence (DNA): TGCGCCAGCAGCTTAATCTCGGTGACTGAAGCTTTCTTT.

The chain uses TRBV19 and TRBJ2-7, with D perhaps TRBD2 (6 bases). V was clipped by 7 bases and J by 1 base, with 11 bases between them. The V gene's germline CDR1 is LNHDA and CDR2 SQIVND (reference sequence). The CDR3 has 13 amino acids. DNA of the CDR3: TGTGCCAGTACGCCGGGAGCATCCTACGAGCAGTACTTC. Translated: CASTPGASYEQYF.

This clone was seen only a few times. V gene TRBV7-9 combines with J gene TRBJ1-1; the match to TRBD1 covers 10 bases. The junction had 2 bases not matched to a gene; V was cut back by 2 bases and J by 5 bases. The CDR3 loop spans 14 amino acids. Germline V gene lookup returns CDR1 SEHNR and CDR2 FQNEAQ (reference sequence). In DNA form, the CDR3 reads TGTGCCAGCAGCTTATCGGACAGGGGGACTGAAGCTTTCTTT. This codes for CASSLSDRGTEAFF. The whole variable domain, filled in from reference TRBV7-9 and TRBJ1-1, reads DTGVSQNPRHKITKRGQNVTFRCDPISEHNRLYWYRQTLGQGPEFLTYFQNEAQLEKSRLLSDRFSAERPKGSFSTLEIQRTEQGDSAMYLCASSLSDRGTEAFFGQGTRLTVV.

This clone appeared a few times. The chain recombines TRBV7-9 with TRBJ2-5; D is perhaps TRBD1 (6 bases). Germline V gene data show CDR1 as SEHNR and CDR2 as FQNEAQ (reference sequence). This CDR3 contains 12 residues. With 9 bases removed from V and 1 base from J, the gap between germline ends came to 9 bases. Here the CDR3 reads CASGQTQETQYF. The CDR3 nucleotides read TGTGCCAGTGGACAGACCCAAGAGACCCAGTACTTC.

The CDR3 DNA sequence: TGCGCCAGCAGCGGGACTAGCGGGGGACAAGAGACCCAGTACTTC. Translating it yields CASSGTSGGQETQYF. This chain connects TRBV10-1 to TRBJ2-5, with TRBD2 matching 14 bases. This CDR3 is 15 amino acids long. Trimming at V came to 6 bases and at J to 2 bases, leaving 2 bases not matched to a gene. CDR1 is WNHNN and CDR2 is SYGVQD in the germline V gene (reference sequence).

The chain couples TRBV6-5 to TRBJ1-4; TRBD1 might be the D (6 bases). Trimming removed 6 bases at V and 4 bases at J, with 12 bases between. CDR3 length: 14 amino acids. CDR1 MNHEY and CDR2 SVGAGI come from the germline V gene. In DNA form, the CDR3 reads TGTGCCAGCAGGGAGGACAGACGTAATGAAAAACTGTTTTTT. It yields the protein CASREDRRNEKLFF.

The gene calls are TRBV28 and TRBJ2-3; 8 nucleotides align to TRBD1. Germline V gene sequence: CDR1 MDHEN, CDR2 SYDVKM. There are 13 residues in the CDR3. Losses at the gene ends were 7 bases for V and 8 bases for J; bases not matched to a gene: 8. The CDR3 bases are TGTGCCAGCACAAGCAGGGGGCCGGTTACGCAGTATTTT. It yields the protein CASTSRGPVTQYF. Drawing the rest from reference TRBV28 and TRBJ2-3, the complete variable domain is DVKVTQSSRYLVKRTGEKVFLECVQDMDHENMFWYRQDPGLGLRLIYFSYDVKMKEKGDIPEGYSVSREKKERFSLILESASTNQTSMYLCASTSRGPVTQYFGPGTRLTVL.

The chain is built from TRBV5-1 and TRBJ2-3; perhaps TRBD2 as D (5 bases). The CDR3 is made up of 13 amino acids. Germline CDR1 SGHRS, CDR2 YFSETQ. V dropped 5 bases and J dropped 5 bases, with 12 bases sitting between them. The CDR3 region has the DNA TGCGCCAGCAGTTACGGACTCAAAGATACGCAGTATTTT. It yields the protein CASSYGLKDTQYF.

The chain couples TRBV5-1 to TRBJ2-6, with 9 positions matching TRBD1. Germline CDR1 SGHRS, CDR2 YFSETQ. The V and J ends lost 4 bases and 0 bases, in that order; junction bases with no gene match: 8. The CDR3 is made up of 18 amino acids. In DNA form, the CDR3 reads TGCGCCAGCAGCCTCGGGGGACAGGGAGGCTCTGGGGCCAACGTCCTGACTTTC. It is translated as CASSLGGQGGSGANVLTF.

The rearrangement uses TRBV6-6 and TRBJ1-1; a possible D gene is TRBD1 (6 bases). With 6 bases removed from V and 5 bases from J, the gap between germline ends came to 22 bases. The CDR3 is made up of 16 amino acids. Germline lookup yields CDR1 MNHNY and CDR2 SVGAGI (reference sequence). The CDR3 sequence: CASSPPPGGGGTEAFF. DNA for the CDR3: TGTGCCAGCAGCCCGCCTCCCGGGGGGGGCGGAACTGAAGCTTTCTTT.

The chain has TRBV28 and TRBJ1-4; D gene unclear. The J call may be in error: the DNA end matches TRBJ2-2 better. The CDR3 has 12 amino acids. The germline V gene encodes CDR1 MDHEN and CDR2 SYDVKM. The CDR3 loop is CASSLLGRELFF. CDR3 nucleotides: TGTGCCAGCAGTTTATTGGGGAGGGAGCTGTTTTTT.

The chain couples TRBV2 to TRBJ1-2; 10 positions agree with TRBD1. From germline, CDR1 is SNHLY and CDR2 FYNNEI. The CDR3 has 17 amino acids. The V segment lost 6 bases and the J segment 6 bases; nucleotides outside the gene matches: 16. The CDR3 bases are TGTGCCAGCAGACGACTATTCCCGGGACAGGGGAGGGATGGCTACACCTTC. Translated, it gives CASRRLFPGQGRDGYTF.

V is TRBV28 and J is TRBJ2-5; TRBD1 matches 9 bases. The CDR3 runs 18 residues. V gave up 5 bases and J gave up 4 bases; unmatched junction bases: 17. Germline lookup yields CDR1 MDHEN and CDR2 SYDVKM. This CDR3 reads CASSPSGWDRENVETQYF. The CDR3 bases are TGTGCCAGCAGTCCCTCCGGATGGGACAGGGAAAACGTAGAGACCCAGTACTTC.

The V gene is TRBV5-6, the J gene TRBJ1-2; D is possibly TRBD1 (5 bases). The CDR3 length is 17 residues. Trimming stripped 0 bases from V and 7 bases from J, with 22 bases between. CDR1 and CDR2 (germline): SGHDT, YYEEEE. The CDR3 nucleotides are TGTGCCAGCAGCTTGGATTTTTCAGGGATCGGCGCCGCTGGCTACACCTTC. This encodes CASSLDFSGIGAAGYTF.